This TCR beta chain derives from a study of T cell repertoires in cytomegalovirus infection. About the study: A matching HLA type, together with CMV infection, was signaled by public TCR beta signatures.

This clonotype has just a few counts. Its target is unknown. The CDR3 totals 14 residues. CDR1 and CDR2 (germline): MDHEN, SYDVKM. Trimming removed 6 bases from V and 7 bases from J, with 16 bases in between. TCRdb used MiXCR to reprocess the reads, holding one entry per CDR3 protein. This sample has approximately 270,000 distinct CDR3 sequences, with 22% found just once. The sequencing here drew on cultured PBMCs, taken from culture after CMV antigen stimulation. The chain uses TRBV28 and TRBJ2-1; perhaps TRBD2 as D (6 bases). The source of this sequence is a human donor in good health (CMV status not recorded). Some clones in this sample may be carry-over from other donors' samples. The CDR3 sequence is CASSYVRGKNEQFF. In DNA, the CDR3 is TGTGCCAGCAGCTATGTCCGGGGGAAAAATGAGCAGTTCTTC.